A selection of T cell receptor beta chains follows, all from one sample in a study of cytomegalovirus exposure and HLA in healthy donors. Some clones are missing from TCRdb's copy, which holds only in-frame ones; the method was immunoSEQ multiplex PCR. The sample's table shows fewer than 100,000 clones. The source material was PBMCs. These receptors came from a man aged 50-60 years in good health and CMV-seronegative. Each CDR3 is given with its conserved first and last residue. A D gene is named only where the DNA matches it firmly.

CDR3nt	CDR3aa	d_gene	j_gene	v_gene
TGTGCCAGCAGTTACGACCCGGGATCCCGAATGTCACCCCTCCACTTT	CASSYDPGSRMSPLHF	NA	TRBJ1-6	TRBV6-5
TGCGCCAGCAGCTTGGCCCTCACCGGGGAGCTGTTTTTT	CASSLALTGELFF	NA	TRBJ2-2	TRBV5-1
TGTGCCAGTAGGACAGGCAATCAGCCCCAGCATTTT	CASRTGNQPQHF	NA	TRBJ1-5	TRBV28
TGTGCCAGCAGCGTGGGGGGAGGGGAGACCCAGTACTTC	CASSVGGGETQYF	TRBD2	TRBJ2-5	TRBV9
TGTGCCAGCAGTGAGCGGGGCGGCTACACCTTC	CASSERGGYTF	NA	TRBJ1-2	TRBV6-1
TGTGCCAGCAGCTCTCCGGGACAAGGAAATTCACCCCTCCACTTT	CASSSPGQGNSPLHF	NA	TRBJ1-6	TRBV7-2
TGCGCCAGCAGCTTGGAGGGGACACCGGGGTGGGAAGCTTTCTTT	CASSLEGTPGWEAFF	NA	TRBJ1-1	TRBV5-1
TGTGCCACCGCGAGCTGGGGGGGCAATTCACCCCTCCACTTT	CATASWGGNSPLHF	NA	TRBJ1-6	TRBV27
TGTGCCAGCAGCGTAGAATCAGGGGCCTACGAGCAGTACTTC	CASSVESGAYEQYF	NA	TRBJ2-7	TRBV9
TGTGCCAGCAGTTTAGAGACAGACTCCTATAATTCACCCCTCCACTTT	CASSLETDSYNSPLHF	NA	TRBJ1-6	TRBV28
TGTGCCAGCAGTTACTCGAGAGGACAGGGAGCCTACGAGCAGTACTTC	CASSYSRGQGAYEQYF	TRBD1	TRBJ2-7	TRBV6-5
TGCGCCAGCAGTCCATCGACTAGCACAGATACGCAGTATTTT	CASSPSTSTDTQYF	NA	TRBJ2-3	TRBV10-2
TGTGCCAGCAGCTACTACCCGACAGGGAAGTCGGACTACGAGCAGTACTTC	CASSYYPTGKSDYEQYF	TRBD1	TRBJ2-7	TRBV27